Each of the 27 T cell receptor beta chains below was sequenced from the same sample in a study of cytomegalovirus exposure and HLA in healthy donors. Primers included in the PCR were 60 Vbeta and 13 Jbeta primers. Method: immunoSEQ multiplex PCR; TCRdb's copy keeps in-frame clones and lacks some. The table records some 200,000 clones, 55% to 65% of them present only once. The sample was PBMCs. The receptor source for this set is a middle-aged man in good health and CMV-seronegative.

The chain recombines TRBV9 with TRBJ2-5; D might be TRBD2 (7 bases). Trimming pared 0 bases from V and 5 bases from J, leaving 20 bases between. The CDR3 totals 17 residues. The germline V gene encodes CDR1 SGDLS and CDR2 YYNGEE. The CDR3 reads CASSVVGTGRGSETQYF. CDR3 bases: TGTGCCAGCAGCGTAGTTGGTACAGGGAGGGGGAGTGAGACCCAGTACTTC.

This chain connects TRBV18 to TRBJ2-1, with 15 bases that match TRBD2. The CDR3 extends over 20 amino acids. Germline CDR1 and CDR2: KGHSH and LQKENI. J lost 7 bases, V lost 3 bases, and 16 bases had no gene match. The CDR3 DNA reads TGTGCCAGCTCACCCAGACCAGGGGGACTAGCGGGAGGCCGGAGTAATGAGCAGTTCTTC. Amino acids: CASSPRPGGLAGGRSNEQFF.

In this sample, this clone turned up once. The chain carries TRBV29-1 and TRBJ2-3, with a possible D match to TRBD2 (6 bases). Trimming left V 7 bases short and J 0 bases short, with 8 bases between. Germline-derived CDR1 and CDR2 are SQVTM and ANQGSEA. The CDR3 spans 12 residues. As DNA, the CDR3 is TGCAGCGGCGGGACTAGCACAGATACGCAGTATTTT. As protein: CSGGTSTDTQYF.

This sequence joins TRBV6-5 and TRBJ2-1, with TRBD1 as a possible D gene (7 bases). The germline CDR1 and CDR2 sequences are MNHEY and SVGAGI. Trimming took 8 bases from V and 5 from J, leaving 13 bases between them. CDR3 length: 13 amino acids. CDR3: CASATRGDNEQFF. The CDR3 DNA is TGTGCCAGCGCCACCAGGGGGGACAATGAGCAGTTCTTC.

The chain uses TRBV5-6 and TRBJ2-1; the D gene is possibly TRBD2 (6 bases). From germline, CDR1 is SGHDT and CDR2 YYEEEE. V shed 0 bases and J shed 3 bases, with 13 bases lying between them. The CDR3 sequence is 16 residues long. The chain's CDR3 is CASSLEGRSSYNEQFF. The CDR3 DNA is TGTGCCAGCAGCTTGGAAGGGAGGTCCAGCTACAATGAGCAGTTCTTC.

This chain joins TRBV6-5 and TRBJ2-7; 12 bases fit TRBD1. With 2 bases clipped from V and 6 bases from J, the junction kept 8 bases outside the gene matches. This CDR3 contains 16 residues. CDR1 and CDR2 (germline): MNHEY, SVGAGI. CDR3 residues: CASSYSSGQGASEQYF. The CDR3 bases are TGTGCCAGCAGTTACAGCTCGGGACAGGGGGCAAGCGAGCAGTACTTC.

The chain carries TRBV15 and TRBJ2-4; TRBD2 is a possible D gene (7 bases). In germline, CDR1 is LNHNV, CDR2 YYDKDF (reference sequence). The CDR3 extends over 16 amino acids. The germline V and J ends were trimmed by 1 base and 1 base, with 11 bases remaining between them. The CDR3 spells CATSRVAGAAKNIQYF. DNA of the CDR3: TGTGCCACCAGCAGAGTGGCGGGGGCGGCCAAAAACATTCAGTACTTC.

V usage is TRBV21-1 and J usage is TRBJ1-5; the table calls TRBD1, which could not be checked here. TRBV21-1 is recorded as a pseudogene. The CDR3 sequence is 16 residues long. The chain's CDR3 is CASSKGRGNGNQPQHF. The CDR3 DNA reads as TGTGCCAGCAGCAAAGGCAGGGGCAATGGCAATCAGCCCCAGCATTTT.

This sequence joins TRBV2 and TRBJ1-2; TRBD1 is a possible D gene (5 bases). CDR3 length: 14 residues. Deletions cut 4 bases from V and 7 bases from J, with 16 bases between. Germline CDR1 and CDR2: SNHLY and FYNNEI. CDR3: CASSALQGGGGYTF. In nucleotides, the CDR3 is TGTGCCAGCAGTGCCCTCCAGGGTGGTGGTGGCTACACCTTC.

The rearrangement joins TRBV5-6 to TRBJ2-5; TRBD2 is a possible D gene (6 bases). This CDR3 has 12 amino acids. The germline V gene has CDR1 SGHDT and CDR2 YYEEEE. The V end lost 4 bases, the J end lost 6 bases, and 10 bases lay between the germline ends. The CDR3 DNA follows: TGTGCCAGCAGCCGGGGCGGGAAGACCCAGTACTTC. Amino acid sequence: CASSRGGKTQYF.

V gene TRBV25-1 combines with J gene TRBJ1-1; TRBD1 matches at 9 bases. The germline V gene has CDR1 MGHDK and CDR2 SYGVNS. V dropped 5 bases and J dropped 1; count of bases not matched to a gene: 2. There are 14 residues in the CDR3. CDR3 residues: CASSQTGGNTEAFF. The CDR3 DNA is TGTGCCAGCAGTCAGACAGGGGGGAACACTGAAGCTTTCTTT.

The gene calls are TRBV19 and TRBJ2-1, with 9 positions matching TRBD1. The trim removed 5 bases at V and 10 bases at J, leaving 6 bases unmatched. Germline V gene data show CDR1 as LNHDA and CDR2 as SQIVND (reference sequence). The CDR3 totals 13 residues. The CDR3 nucleotides read TGTGCCAGTAGTGCTACAGGGGGCGGGGAGCAGTTCTTC. This gives the protein CASSATGGGEQFF. Together with reference TRBV19 and TRBJ2-1, the CDR3 gives the full variable domain: DGGITQSPKYLFRKEGQNVTLSCEQNLNHDAMYWYRQDPGQGLRLIYYSQIVNDFQKGDIAEGYSVSREKKESFPLTVTSAQKNPTAFYLCASSATGGGEQFFGPGTRLTVL.

The chain is built from TRBV30 and TRBJ2-7; 8 bases line up with TRBD2. The CDR3 contains 14 residues. V lost 3 bases, J lost 3 bases, and 7 bases stayed unmatched. Germline V lookup: CDR1 GTSNPN, CDR2 SVGIG (reference sequence). The DNA of the CDR3 is TGTGCCTGGAGAGAAAGCGGGAGTAGCTACGAGCAGTACTTC. Protein product: CAWRESGSSYEQYF.

This clone was counted between two and nine times. The rearrangement joins TRBV11-3 to TRBJ1-1; 8 positions agree with TRBD1. The CDR3 runs 13 residues. Germline lookup yields CDR1 SGHNT and CDR2 YENEEA. With 4 bases clipped from V and 7 bases from J, the junction kept 5 bases outside the gene matches. The DNA for the CDR3 is TGTGCCAGCAGCTCTCCCACAGGGGGTGAAGCTTTCTTT. Residues: CASSSPTGGEAFF.

V usage is TRBV20-1 and J usage is TRBJ2-7; TRBD2 matches 9 bases. Germline loops: CDR1 DFQATT, CDR2 SNEGSKA (reference sequence). This CDR3 has 11 amino acids. CDR3 region: CLVSGGREQYF. As DNA, the CDR3 is TGCTTGGTTAGCGGGGGACGCGAGCAGTACTTC.

V and J are TRBV7-2 and TRBJ2-5; 14 bases agree with TRBD2. V lost 5 bases, J lost 5 bases, and 13 bases stayed unmatched. This CDR3 spans 18 amino acids. The germline CDR1 and CDR2 sequences are SGHTA and FQGNSA. The CDR3 loop is CASSPRRGTSGSGETQYF. CDR3 coding DNA: TGTGCCAGCAGCCCTAGGCGGGGGACTAGCGGGAGCGGTGAGACCCAGTACTTC.

The rearrangement joins TRBV11-2 to TRBJ1-1, with a possible D match to TRBD1 (6 bases). The CDR3 consists of 15 residues. Germline values: CDR1 SGHAT, CDR2 FQNNGV. Trimming removed 6 bases from V and 1 base from J, with 15 bases in between. The CDR3 DNA sequence: TGTGCCAGCAGTTCCCTCCGGGACAAGAACACTGAAGCTTTCTTT. It yields the protein CASSSLRDKNTEAFF.

This clone was seen more than once but under ten times. V gene TRBV29-1 combines with J gene TRBJ1-2, with a possible D match to TRBD1 (6 bases). Germline V gene lookup returns CDR1 SQVTM and CDR2 ANQGSEA. This CDR3 has 12 residues. Deletions cut 4 bases from V and 5 bases from J, with 11 bases between. The CDR3 loop is CSVGGQQYGYTF. The DNA of the CDR3 is TGCAGCGTTGGAGGACAGCAATATGGCTACACCTTC.

This clone was found a few times. The rearrangement joins TRBV28 to TRBJ2-5; 9 bases are shared with TRBD1. Unmatched junction bases numbered 6, after V lost 8 bases and J lost 5 bases. Germline-derived CDR1 and CDR2 are MDHEN and SYDVKM. The length of the CDR3 is 13 residues. The CDR3 DNA reads as TGTGCCAGCCCCCGGACAGGGGCCGAGACCCAGTACTTC. Its protein product is CASPRTGAETQYF.

The chain uses TRBV25-1 and TRBJ2-3; TRBD2 aligns across 12 bases. J gave up 3 bases and V 3 bases, and 4 bases lay outside the gene matches. The germline V gene encodes CDR1 MGHDK and CDR2 SYGVNS. The CDR3 length is 16 residues. The CDR3: CASSDPGTSGTDTQYF. The CDR3 coding sequence is TGTGCCAGCAGTGACCCCGGGACTAGCGGGACAGATACGCAGTATTTT.

The chain links TRBV19 to TRBJ1-4, with 8 bases matching TRBD1. The CDR3 sequence is 16 residues long. Unmatched junction bases numbered 9, after V lost 3 bases and J lost 6 bases. Germline V CDR1 and CDR2: LNHDA, SQIVND (reference sequence). As DNA, the CDR3 is TGTGCCAGTAGTATGCAGGGGGCCGGTCCCCATGAAAAACTGTTTTTT. Its protein product is CASSMQGAGPHEKLFF.

The chain uses TRBV2 and TRBJ1-1; D possibly corresponds to TRBD1 (5 bases). The CDR3 runs to 14 residues. Germline V gene sequence: CDR1 SNHLY, CDR2 FYNNEI. V was trimmed by 3 bases and J by 1 base, leaving 9 bases between them. CDR3 in amino acids: CASSEWGSNTEAFF. The CDR3 DNA is TGTGCCAGCAGTGAGTGGGGCTCGAACACTGAAGCTTTCTTT.

This chain uses TRBV30 with TRBJ2-7; D unresolved. Germline values: CDR1 GTSNPN, CDR2 SVGIG (reference sequence). The CDR3 loop spans 13 amino acids. Trimming pared 2 bases from V and 2 bases from J, leaving 10 bases between. The CDR3 sequence is CAWSRTAPYEQYF. The CDR3 coding sequence is TGTGCCTGGAGTCGAACAGCCCCCTACGAGCAGTACTTC.

About this clone: The junction and the germline gene differ at one end; a read error may be behind it. The gene calls are TRBV7-9 and TRBJ2-3; 12 positions match TRBD2. Germline assignment: CDR1 SEHNR and CDR2 FQNEAQ (reference sequence). This CDR3 region has 16 residues. The CDR3 loop reads CSSSELAGGRTDTQYF. The CDR3 nucleotides read TGTTCCAGCAGCGAGCTAGCGGGGGGGCGCACAGATACGCAGTATTTT.

The CDR3, as DNA: TGTGCCAGCGACAGATCGAACACCGGGGAGCTGTTTTTT. This encodes CASDRSNTGELFF. V and J are TRBV5-6 and TRBJ2-2, with D perhaps matching TRBD1 (5 bases). Trimming pared 7 bases from V and 0 bases from J, leaving 7 bases between. The germline V gene encodes CDR1 SGHDT and CDR2 YYEEEE. This CDR3 contains 13 residues.

Only a few counts were recorded for this clone. V is TRBV7-6 and J is TRBJ2-3, with 7 bases lining up with TRBD2. CDR3 size: 15 residues. The J segment lost 4 bases and the V segment lost 2 bases, leaving 6 bases of the junction unmatched. Germline V lookup: CDR1 SGHVS, CDR2 FNYEAQ. CDR3: CASSLLRERADTQYF. Here the CDR3 DNA reads TGTGCCAGCAGCTTATTGCGGGAGCGGGCAGATACGCAGTATTTT.

The chain couples TRBV11-3 to TRBJ2-2; D may be TRBD1 (6 bases). The germline V gene has CDR1 SGHNT and CDR2 YENEEA. The CDR3 consists of 14 residues. Deletions cut 5 bases from V and 4 bases from J, with 11 bases between. CDR3 residues: CASSRGQSTGELFF. The CDR3 region has the DNA TGTGCCAGCAGCCGAGGACAGTCCACCGGGGAGCTGTTTTTT.